This T cell receptor beta chain was captured in a study of early T cells in non-severe SARS-CoV-2 infection. Trimming cost V 5 bases and J 1 base; bases outside gene matches: 6. The CDR3 consists of 15 residues. Germline V gene data show CDR1 as LNHDA and CDR2 as SQIVND (reference sequence). A few counts support this clonotype. Using its own MiXCR run on the 5' RACE reads, TCRdb lists one record per CDR3 protein. This table holds around 57,000 distinct CDR3 sequences, 9.5% to 14% found once. The TCR comes from an adult who was a healthcare worker with PCR-confirmed SARS-CoV-2 infection or an uninfected control (not recorded which). This chain joins TRBV19 and TRBJ2-7, with 9 bases aligning to TRBD2. The sequencing sample was made of whole blood. The CDR3 reads CASSGILAGSYEQYF. The CDR3 DNA follows: TGTGCCAGTAGTGGAATCCTAGCGGGGTCCTACGAGCAGTACTTC. The full variable domain, with the rest looked up from reference TRBV19 and TRBJ2-7, is DGGITQSPKYLFRKEGQNVTLSCEQNLNHDAMYWYRQDPGQGLRLIYYSQIVNDFQKGDIAEGYSVSREKKESFPLTVTSAQKNPTAFYLCASSGILAGSYEQYFGPGTRLTVT.